Listed here is a single T cell receptor beta chain. The data were taken from a study of blood T cell repertoires in COVID-19. Using immunoSEQ multiplex PCR, the repertoire was profiled, and TCRdb retains in-frame clones only, with some absent. The table has 200,000 to 250,000 clones, approximately 82% seen once; the top ten hold 4.5% to 6%. The TCR sequence derives from a woman at least 80 years old with active or convalescent COVID-19. The specimen sequenced was peripheral blood.

The CDR3 DNA is TGCGCCAGCAGCTTGGGGCCTCTTGAACAAGAGACCCAGTACTTC. As protein: CASSLGPLEQETQYF. V is TRBV5-1 and J is TRBJ2-5; D gene ambiguous. The CDR3 is 15 amino acids. Germline values: CDR1 SGHRS, CDR2 YFSETQ. Trimming stripped 0 bases from V and 2 bases from J, with 11 bases between.